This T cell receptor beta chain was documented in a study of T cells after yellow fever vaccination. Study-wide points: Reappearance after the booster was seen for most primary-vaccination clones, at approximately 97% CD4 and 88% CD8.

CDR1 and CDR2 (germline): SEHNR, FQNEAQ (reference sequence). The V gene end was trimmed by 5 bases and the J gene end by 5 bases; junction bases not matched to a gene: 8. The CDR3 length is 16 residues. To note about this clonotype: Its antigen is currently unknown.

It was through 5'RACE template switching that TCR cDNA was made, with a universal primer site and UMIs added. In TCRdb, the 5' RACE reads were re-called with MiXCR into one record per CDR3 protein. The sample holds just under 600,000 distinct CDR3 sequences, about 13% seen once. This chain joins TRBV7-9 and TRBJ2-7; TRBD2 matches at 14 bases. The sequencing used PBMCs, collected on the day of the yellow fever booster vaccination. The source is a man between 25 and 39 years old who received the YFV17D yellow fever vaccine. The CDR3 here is CASSHGGGLAGDEQYF. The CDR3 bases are TGTGCCAGCAGCCACGGGGGGGGACTAGCGGGAGACGAGCAGTACTTC.